This is a list of T cell receptor beta chains from one sample in a study of shared clonotypes between healthy human individuals. Sequencing was performed with immunoSEQ multiplex PCR; in TCRdb, only in-frame clones are kept and a portion is missing. The sample includes around 2.1 million clones, 90% to 96% seen only once; the top ten take about 0.13%. Sequenced sample: naive CD4+ T cells sorted from blood. These receptors were taken from a man between 18 and 29 years old in good health. Each CDR3 is given with its conserved first and last residue.

J gene,V gene,CDR3 protein
TRBJ2-7,TRBV4-3,CASSQDRAGIYEQYF
TRBJ1-2,TRBV28,CASSLNRGSGYTF
TRBJ2-5,TRBV7-2,CASSLERGETQYF
TRBJ2-3,TRBV6-5,CASSLHELSTDTQYF
TRBJ1-1,TRBV5-1,CASSLEDRDQKAFF
TRBJ2-2,TRBV30,CAWSVQTGELFF
TRBJ2-3,TRBV7-2,CASSLVVQGGTDTQYF
TRBJ1-5,TRBV5-6,CASSSLRDSLSNQPQHF
TRBJ2-7,TRBV5-1,CASSRSGLAGGQEQYF
TRBJ1-5,TRBV7-9,CASSLGQNRPQHF
TRBJ2-6,TRBV9,CASSVTGSSGANVLTF
TRBJ1-3,TRBV19,CASSTYTGASSGNTIYF
TRBJ1-2,TRBV10-3,CAISRDPGQGNGYTF
TRBJ2-6,TRBV10-3,CATASGANVLTF
TRBJ2-3,TRBV6-1,CASKLGLANSDTQYF
TRBJ1-3,TRBV27,CASSPVQGGGNTIYF
TRBJ2-7,TRBV10-3,CATGLAGGYEQYF
TRBJ1-1,TRBV11-2,CASSDRSPEAFF
TRBJ1-3,TRBV7-2,CASSLRTDFRGNTIYF
TRBJ1-5,TRBV28,CASSLGRINQPQHF
TRBJ2-2,TRBV25-1,CASSAQGRGTGELFF
TRBJ1-5,TRBV6-6,CASSPQNQPQHF
TRBJ2-1,TRBV6-1,CASSEVPPGTGLGEQFF
TRBJ2-1,TRBV7-7,CASSSGGPYNEQFF
TRBJ1-3,TRBV7-8,CASSSETGTGLGNTIYF
TRBJ2-1,TRBV7-9,CASNIAGVPDNEQFF
TRBJ2-5,TRBV20-1,CSGDTLETQYF
TRBJ1-5,TRBV5-1,CASSLVPGSGYQPQHF
TRBJ1-2,TRBV6-5,CASSYRQGRDYGYTF